This passage covers 31 T cell receptor beta chains from one sample sequenced in a study of human T cells and chemical hapten exposure. TCRdb reprocessed the RACE reads with MiXCR, giving one entry per CDR3 protein. In the table there are approximately 71,000 distinct CDR3 sequences, 9.8% of which are singletons. Noted time point: patch test 1, 2 weeks after DPC sensitization. Treatment: therapeutic diphenylcyclopropenone sensitization with weekly scalp DPC. Sequences were derived from whole blood, sampled in connection with sensitization to the hapten diphenylcyclopropenone (DPC). These TCRs come from a woman between 35 and 50 years old with alopecia areata. Some clones in this sample may be carry-over from other donors' samples.

Many counts were recorded for this clonotype. The rearrangement links TRBV11-2 to TRBJ2-1, with D maybe TRBD2 (5 bases). V lost 11 bases, J lost 10 bases, and 12 bases lay in between. CDR3 length: 10 residues. Germline CDR1 is SGHAT and CDR2 is FQNNGV. The CDR3 DNA reads TGTGCCTGCGGGCCTAGCGAGCAGTTCTTC. Translation gives CACGPSEQFF. The entire variable domain, with the rest obtained from reference TRBV11-2 and TRBJ2-1, is as follows: EAGVAQSPRYKIIEKRQSVAFWCNPISGHATLYWYQQILGQGPKLLIQFQNNGVVDDSQLPKDRFSAERLKGVDSTLKIQPAKLEDSAVYLCACGPSEQFFGPGTRLTVL.

The sample holds a few counts of this clonotype. The junction differs from germline at one of its ends, possibly a read error. This chain links TRBV20-1 with TRBJ2-1; TRBD2 matches 10 bases. Germline CDR1 DFQATT, CDR2 SNEGSKA (reference sequence). The CDR3 totals 14 residues. As DNA, the CDR3 is TGCAGTGCTAGAAAAAGCGGGGGGGCCAGCGAGCAGTCCTTC. It translates to CSARKSGGASEQSF.

This clonotype was picked up a small number of times. The chain is built from TRBV6-2 or TRBV6-3 and TRBJ1-5; D gene ambiguous. Looked up from germline, CDR1 is MNHEY and CDR2 is SVGEGT. Trimming left V 7 bases short and J 6 bases short, with 10 bases between. The CDR3 consists of 12 residues. CDR3: CASNQVGQPQHF. For the CDR3, the DNA is TGTGCCAGCAACCAAGTGGGTCAGCCCCAGCATTTT.

This clonotype was recorded at least ten times. This sequence joins TRBV28 and TRBJ2-7; D is tentatively TRBD1 or TRBD2 (6 bases each). The CDR3 covers 15 residues. Germline V gene data show CDR1 as MDHEN and CDR2 as SYDVKM. V was clipped by 3 bases and J by 0 bases, with 12 bases between them. The chain's CDR3 is CASSFRGPYSYEQYF. CDR3 in DNA: TGTGCCAGCAGTTTCCGGGGGCCCTACTCCTACGAGCAGTACTTC.

This chain uses TRBV28 with TRBJ1-1, with 8 bases identical to TRBD1. This CDR3 contains 15 residues. The V segment lost 4 bases and the J segment 4 bases; nucleotides outside the gene matches: 8. The germline V gene encodes CDR1 MDHEN and CDR2 SYDVKM. The chain's CDR3 is CASSSYRGTVTEAFF. The CDR3 DNA is TGTGCCAGCAGTTCCTACAGGGGGACGGTCACTGAAGCTTTCTTT.

There are a few counts of this clonotype. The chain has TRBV5-5 and TRBJ1-2; 7 bases fit TRBD1. The V gene's germline CDR1 is SGHKS and CDR2 YYEKEE (reference sequence). Trimming at V came to 4 bases and at J to 5 bases, leaving 11 bases not matched to a gene. The CDR3 totals 15 residues. The CDR3 region is CASSPTGALGYGYTF. Written as DNA, the CDR3 is TGTGCCAGCAGCCCCACAGGGGCGTTAGGTTATGGCTACACCTTC. Together with reference TRBV5-5 and TRBJ1-2, the CDR3 gives the full variable domain: DAGVTQSPTHLIKTRGQQVTLRCSPISGHKSVSWYQQVLGQGPQFIFQYYEKEERGRGNFPDRFSARQFPNYSSELNVNALLLGDSALYLCASSPTGALGYGYTFGSGTRLTVV.

This clonotype has more than one count but fewer than ten. V and J are TRBV6-2 or TRBV6-3 and TRBJ2-2, with TRBD2 as a possible D gene (5 bases). The CDR3 has 14 residues. V was shortened by 6 bases and J by 1 base, with 9 bases between the two germline ends. The germline V gene has CDR1 MNHEY and CDR2 SVGEGT. CDR3 DNA: TGTGCCAGCAGAGCGGAGTTGAACACCGGGGAGCTGTTTTTT. Its translation: CASRAELNTGELFF.

This clonotype has more than one count but fewer than ten. The chain carries TRBV6-2 or TRBV6-3 and TRBJ1-1, with 7 bases that match TRBD1. Trimming removed 6 bases from V and 1 base from J; junction bases left unmatched: 2. This CDR3 region has 13 residues. Germline V CDR1 and CDR2: MNHEY, SVGEGT. CDR3 amino acids: CASRYRGNTEAFF. The CDR3 nucleotides read TGTGCCAGCAGGTACAGGGGGAACACTGAAGCTTTCTTT.

V is TRBV5-1 and J is TRBJ2-3; tentative D call: TRBD2 (5 bases). Trimming took off 4 bases at V and 2 bases at J, with 14 bases between the two ends. The CDR3 is 15 residues long. Germline assignment: CDR1 SGHRS and CDR2 YFSETQ. As DNA, the CDR3 is TGCGCCAGCAGCCCACTAGTAGCCCCCACAGATACGCAGTATTTT. The encoded protein is CASSPLVAPTDTQYF.

This clonotype was seen repeatedly, ten times or more. This sequence joins TRBV28 and TRBJ1-5; the D gene is possibly TRBD1 (6 bases). The CDR3 sequence is 14 residues long. Germline V gene sequence: CDR1 MDHEN, CDR2 SYDVKM. The V end was cut by 5 bases, the J end by 1 base, with 9 bases between. CDR3 in DNA: TGTGCCAGCAGTAAAGGGGGGAGCAATCAGCCCCAGCATTTT. As protein: CASSKGGSNQPQHF.

This clonotype has a count of ten or more. J is TRBJ1-4 and V is TRBV4-1; 7 nucleotides line up with TRBD1. Germline trimming cut 0 bases from V and 6 bases from J; bases unmatched to any gene: 4. The CDR3 runs 15 residues. Germline CDR1 MGHRA, CDR2 YSYEKL. CDR3 sequence (DNA): TGCGCCAGCAGCCAAGAGTGGCAGGGGGATGAAAAACTGTTTTTT. Its translation is CASSQEWQGDEKLFF.

The chain joins TRBV11-3 to TRBJ2-1, with 8 bases matching TRBD2. CDR1 and CDR2 from the germline V gene are SGHNT and YENEEA. V lost 5 bases, J lost 4 bases, and 10 bases stayed unmatched. This CDR3 spans 16 amino acids. Here the CDR3 DNA reads TGTGCCAGCAGCCCCCTTCCGGGGGGGTCTTACAATGAGCAGTTCTTC. Its translation: CASSPLPGGSYNEQFF.

This clonotype has ten or more counts. The J gene is TRBJ1-1, the V gene TRBV7-2; maybe TRBD1 (5 bases). With 3 bases removed from V and 0 bases from J, the gap between germline ends came to 11 bases. Per the germline V gene, CDR1 is SGHTA and CDR2 is FQGNSA. The CDR3 loop spans 15 amino acids. CDR3 DNA sequence: TGTGCCAGCAGCTTCGTTACAGGACTGAACACTGAAGCTTTCTTT. This translates into CASSFVTGLNTEAFF. Together with reference TRBV7-2 and TRBJ1-1, the CDR3 gives the full variable domain: GAGVSQSPSNKVTEKGKDVELRCDPISGHTALYWYRQSLGQGLEFLIYFQGNSAPDKSGLPSDRFSAERTGGSVSTLTIQRTQQEDSAVYLCASSFVTGLNTEAFFGQGTRLTVV.

At least ten counts were recorded for this clonotype. The CDR3 is CASSIGRGGSTDTQYF. CDR3 in DNA: TGTGCCAGTAGTATAGGCCGGGGGGGGAGCACAGATACGCAGTATTTT. The chain links TRBV19 to TRBJ2-3, with 8 bases that match TRBD2. The CDR3 length is 16 residues. V shed 1 base and J 0 bases; nucleotides not matched to a gene: 3. CDR1 and CDR2 (germline): LNHDA, SQIVND (reference sequence).

This clonotype was detected ten times or more. V usage is TRBV24-1 and J usage is TRBJ1-4; no definite D call. V lost 7 bases and J lost 7, with 15 bases in between. Germline V gene sequence: CDR1 KGHDR, CDR2 SFDVKD. This CDR3 contains 14 residues. The CDR3 reads CATSDPSSSEKLFF. As DNA, the CDR3 is TGTGCCACCAGCGACCCCTCGAGCTCTGAAAAACTGTTTTTT.

This clonotype came up many times. The rearrangement uses TRBV11-2 and TRBJ2-7, with 11 bases fitting TRBD1. This CDR3 has 17 amino acids. After removal of 6 bases from V and 6 bases from J, the junction contained 16 bases not matched to a gene. The germline V gene has CDR1 SGHAT and CDR2 FQNNGV. The CDR3 coding sequence is TGTGCCAGCAGTCGAGGACAGGGGGCTATCATTCGGTCCGAGCAGTACTTC. This codes for CASSRGQGAIIRSEQYF.

This clonotype has at least ten counts. CDR3 sequence (DNA): TGTGCCAGCAGCGAAGACACTTTCTCCTACGAGCAGTACTTC. It is translated as CASSEDTFSYEQYF. J is TRBJ2-7 and V is TRBV9; D unclear. Trimming cost V 3 bases and J 0 bases, with 10 bases left between them. CDR1 is SGDLS and CDR2 is YYNGEE in the germline V gene. The CDR3 spans 14 residues.

This clonotype occurred many times. The gene calls are TRBV5-1 and TRBJ1-1, with D uncertain. This CDR3 has 14 residues. Trimming cost V 4 bases and J 0 bases, with 10 bases left between them. CDR1 SGHRS and CDR2 YFSETQ come from the germline V gene. The CDR3 reads CASSSDGMNTEAFF. CDR3 sequence (DNA): TGCGCCAGCAGCAGTGACGGCATGAACACTGAAGCTTTCTTT.

V gene TRBV6-1 combines with J gene TRBJ2-1; a weak D match, TRBD1 (6 bases). The CDR3 is made up of 15 amino acids. Per germline, CDR1 MNHNS and CDR2 SASEGT. The V and J ends lost 4 bases and 2 bases respectively, with 12 bases between them. CDR3 in DNA: TGTGCCAGCAGTGTGGACAGAAAAACCTACAATGAGCAGTTCTTC. Its protein is CASSVDRKTYNEQFF.

This clonotype has a count of ten or more. The chain couples TRBV7-9 to TRBJ1-2; 9 bases are a match to TRBD1. V lost 5 bases, J lost 1 base, and 5 bases stayed unmatched. The CDR3 runs 15 residues. CDR1 is SEHNR and CDR2 is FQNEAQ in the germline V gene (reference sequence). In DNA form, the CDR3 reads TGTGCCAGCAGCCCCCGACAGGGGGTTAACTATGGCTACACCTTC. Translating gives CASSPRQGVNYGYTF. The full variable domain, in which reference TRBV7-9 and TRBJ1-2 provide the parts outside the CDR3, is DTGVSQNPRHKITKRGQNVTFRCDPISEHNRLYWYRQTLGQGPEFLTYFQNEAQLEKSRLLSDRFSAERPKGSFSTLEIQRTEQGDSAMYLCASSPRQGVNYGYTFGSGTRLTVV.

The V and J genes are TRBV19 and TRBJ1-5; TRBD1 matches at 8 bases. CDR1 and CDR2 from the germline V gene are LNHDA and SQIVND (reference sequence). J gave up 2 bases and V 7 bases, and 10 bases lay outside the gene matches. CDR3 length: 16 amino acids. CDR3 DNA sequence: TGTGCCAGTACTAAGGGGACAGGAGGGGGCAATCAGCCCCAGCATTTT. This translates into CASTKGTGGGNQPQHF.

At least ten counts were recorded for this clonotype. The chain is built from TRBV30 and TRBJ2-1; weak D call: TRBD2 (6 bases). The CDR3 length is 14 residues. Trimming left V 4 bases short and J 3 bases short, with 13 bases between. CDR1 is GTSNPN and CDR2 is SVGIG in the germline V gene (reference sequence). CDR3 loop: CAWNLVADYNEQFF. CDR3 sequence (DNA): TGTGCCTGGAATTTGGTAGCGGACTACAATGAGCAGTTCTTC.

This clonotype has at least ten counts. The chain combines TRBV27 with TRBJ2-3; the match to TRBD2 covers 8 bases. The CDR3 runs to 15 residues. Per the germline V gene, CDR1 is MNHEY and CDR2 is SMNVEV (reference sequence). V dropped 7 bases and J dropped 4; count of bases not matched to a gene: 10. CDR3 in amino acids: CASTVRGGRADTQYF. DNA of the CDR3: TGTGCCAGCACGGTCCGGGGGGGCCGGGCAGATACGCAGTATTTT.

This clonotype was observed many times. The CDR3 loop is CASSLAGVGNSPLHF. The CDR3 DNA sequence: TGTGCCAGCAGCTTAGCTGGGGTGGGAAATTCACCCCTCCACTTT. This chain connects TRBV7-2 to TRBJ1-6, with unresolved D. CDR1 is SGHTA, CDR2 FQGNSA, per germline. Trimming stripped 0 bases from V and 7 bases from J, with 10 bases between. The CDR3 runs to 15 residues.

CDR3 amino acids: CSARDVGGGAPYNEQFF. In DNA, the CDR3 is TGCAGTGCTAGAGATGTGGGCGGGGGGGCCCCCTACAATGAGCAGTTCTTC. The chain recombines TRBV20-1 with TRBJ2-1; the match to TRBD2 covers 9 bases. Germline CDR1 DFQATT, CDR2 SNEGSKA (reference sequence). The J segment lost 2 bases and the V segment lost 0 bases, leaving 8 bases of the junction unmatched. This CDR3 contains 17 residues.

J is TRBJ2-1 and V is TRBV15, with D uncertain. V was pared by 0 bases and J by 10 bases, with 10 bases between. This CDR3 spans 13 amino acids. The germline V gene encodes CDR1 LNHNV and CDR2 YYDKDF (reference sequence). The CDR3 reads CATSREDFREQFF. The CDR3 nucleotides read TGTGCCACCAGCAGAGAGGATTTTCGGGAGCAGTTCTTC.

This clonotype has a handful of counts. The genes are TRBV20-1 and TRBJ2-2; TRBD1 matches at 11 bases. Germline V gene sequence: CDR1 DFQATT, CDR2 SNEGSKA (reference sequence). The CDR3 extends over 14 amino acids. V was clipped by 3 bases and J by 6 bases; unmatched bases: 3. CDR3 DNA sequence: TGCAGTGCTAGTTGGACAGGGGGCCCCGGGGAGCTGTTTTTT. Translated, it gives CSASWTGGPGELFF.

This clonotype has at least ten counts. The genes are TRBV11-2 and TRBJ1-2; D not resolved. Germline assignment: CDR1 SGHAT and CDR2 FQNNGV. CDR3 length: 16 residues. Trimming took 0 bases from V and 8 from J, leaving 19 bases between them. CDR3 protein: CASSLDLRSLRGGYTF. The DNA of the CDR3 is TGTGCCAGCAGCTTAGATCTTAGGTCCCTCCGAGGCGGCTACACCTTC.

This clonotype was detected many times. The chain links TRBV12-3 or TRBV12-4 to TRBJ2-3; weak D call: TRBD1 (5 bases). V shed 2 bases and J shed 5 bases, with 11 bases lying between them. The CDR3 is 14 amino acids. CDR3 DNA sequence: TGTGCCAGCAGTTTAAAAGGGGCCGGAGATACGCAGTATTTT. Translation: CASSLKGAGDTQYF.

In its sample, this clonotype was seen a few times. The chain has TRBV19 and TRBJ2-3; the match to TRBD2 covers 8 bases. The CDR3 is 12 amino acids. Unmatched junction bases numbered 4, after V lost 9 bases and J lost 5 bases. CDR1 and CDR2 (germline): LNHDA, SQIVND (reference sequence). The CDR3 protein is CASGGAGDTQYF. DNA for the CDR3: TGTGCCAGCGGGGGGGCTGGAGATACGCAGTATTTT.

Ten or more counts support this clonotype. The genes are TRBV9 and TRBJ2-1, with 11 bases aligning to TRBD1. From germline, CDR1 is SGDLS and CDR2 YYNGEE. J gave up 9 bases and V 4 bases, and 15 bases lay outside the gene matches. The CDR3 covers 17 residues. The DNA for the CDR3 is TGTGCCAGCAGCCCCCATGCGCCGCGGACAGGGGGCCCTGAGCAGTTCTTC. Residues: CASSPHAPRTGGPEQFF.